This paragraph reports one T cell receptor (beta chain). J was trimmed by 4 bases and V by 5 bases; bases with no gene match: 9. Germline V gene data show CDR1 as SGHNT and CDR2 as YENEEA. This CDR3 has 16 residues. These data come from a study of cytomegalovirus exposure and HLA in healthy donors. The PCR ran on 60 Vbeta and 13 Jbeta primers. The protocol was immunoSEQ multiplex PCR, while the TCRdb copy is restricted to in-frame clones and leaves out a portion. The sample includes roughly 200,000 clones, 79% of them seen just once. The chain recombines TRBV11-3 with TRBJ2-3; 10 bases are a match to TRBD2. The clonotype originates from a woman between 25 and 40 years old in good health and CMV-seropositive. The specimen sequenced was PBMCs. The CDR3 sequence: CASSPRLAGWADTQYF. CDR3 in DNA: TGTGCCAGCAGCCCGAGACTAGCGGGTTGGGCAGATACGCAGTATTTT. The entire variable domain, with the rest obtained from reference TRBV11-3 and TRBJ2-3, is as follows: EAGVVQSPRYKIIEKKQPVAFWCNPISGHNTLYWYLQNLGQGPELLIRYENEEAVDDSQLPKDRFSAERLKGVDSTLKIQPAELGDSAVYLCASSPRLAGWADTQYFGPGTRLTVL.